This T cell receptor (beta chain) was sequenced during a study of blood T cell repertoires in COVID-19. Using immunoSEQ multiplex PCR, the repertoire was profiled, and TCRdb retains in-frame clones only, with some absent. The table includes 350,000 or so clones, around 86% detected once. The CDR3 covers 18 residues. V lost 4 bases to trimming and J lost 1 base; unmatched junction nucleotides: 11. Looked up from germline, CDR1 is SGHNT and CDR2 is YENEEA. The chain links TRBV11-3 to TRBJ2-1, with 9 bases matching TRBD1. Sequences were obtained from PBMCs or T cells enriched from blood (not recorded which). The receptor was derived from a woman aged 35 to 49 with acute COVID-19. The CDR3 is CASSSRAMGTGSYNEQFF. The CDR3 nucleotides read TGTGCCAGCAGCTCCCGGGCAATGGGGACAGGGTCCTACAATGAGCAGTTCTTC.